The sequence of this TCR beta chain was determined in a study of shared clonotypes between healthy human individuals. A remark on this clone: The antigen is not known.

Study-wide findings and caveats: Naive subsets tended to show greater estimated richness than memory subsets. Generation probabilities of non-shared clonotypes were lower (relative to those shared by all four donors).

Libraries were prepared by immunoSEQ multiplex PCR; TCRdb keeps only in-frame clonotypes and omits some of them. The data contain approximately 2.3 million clones, roughly 93% of them singletons. Trimming removed 5 bases at V and 7 bases at J, with 24 bases between. Germline V CDR1 and CDR2: MDHEN, SYDVKM. This CDR3 is 16 amino acids long. V usage is TRBV28 and J usage is TRBJ2-7; D perhaps matches TRBD1 (6 bases). Sequencing used naive CD4+ T cells from PBMCs. The subset was: CD45RA+ positively selected. The receptor comes from a man aged 18 to 35 in good health. Some clones in this sample may be carry-over from other donors' samples. CDR3 sequence: CASSRIERTDSREQYF. The DNA for the CDR3 is TGTGCCAGCAGTAGGATCGAGAGGACAGACTCGCGAGAGCAGTACTTC. Based on the CDR3 plus reference TRBV28 and TRBJ2-7, the full variable domain is DVKVTQSSRYLVKRTGEKVFLECVQDMDHENMFWYRQDPGLGLRLIYFSYDVKMKEKGDIPEGYSVSREKKERFSLILESASTNQTSMYLCASSRIERTDSREQYFGPGTRLTVT.